What follows are 20 T cell receptor beta chains derived from one specimen sequenced in a study of identical twins. TCRdb recomputed calls from the 5' RACE reads with MiXCR, one row per CDR3 protein. The repertoire holds just under 550,000 distinct CDR3 sequences, with about 15% as singletons. These data were also filed under a second study, of yellow fever vaccine responses in identical twins.

Sequencing was performed on CD4+ T cells sorted from blood. The receptor set was obtained from a woman younger than 30 in good health.

The rearrangement uses TRBV5-6 and TRBJ2-3, with a possible D match to TRBD2 (5 bases). V lost 4 bases and J lost 3, with 21 bases in between. The CDR3 is made up of 17 amino acids. From germline, CDR1 is SGHDT and CDR2 YYEEEE. CDR3 nucleotides: TGTGCCAGCAGCCGCCTCCATTCGGGGAGAGGGACAGATACGCAGTATTTT. Amino acid sequence: CASSRLHSGRGTDTQYF.

This chain joins TRBV14 and TRBJ2-1; tentative D call: TRBD2 (6 bases). There are 16 residues in the CDR3. Per germline, CDR1 SGHDN and CDR2 FVKESK. V lost 4 bases, J lost 8 bases, and 21 bases lay in between. CDR3 loop: CASSLRRTVPGDEQFF. CDR3 nucleotide sequence: TGTGCCAGCAGCCTCAGGCGTACCGTGCCGGGGGATGAGCAGTTCTTC.

The rearrangement links TRBV28 to TRBJ2-7; the D gene is possibly TRBD1 (6 bases). Trimming left V 8 bases short and J 6 bases short, with 14 bases between. The CDR3 consists of 12 residues. Looked up from germline, CDR1 is MDHEN and CDR2 is SYDVKM. The CDR3 DNA sequence: TGTGCCAGCGGACCAACAGGGCCCGAGCAGTACGTC. Amino acids: CASGPTGPEQYV.

The V call is TRBV12-3 or TRBV12-4, the J call TRBJ1-2; D is ambiguous. The CDR3 consists of 12 residues. V gave up 5 bases and J gave up 1 base, with 5 bases separating them. The CDR3 region is CASSAVNYGYTF. The CDR3 bases are TGTGCCAGCAGTGCTGTTAACTATGGCTACACCTTC.

The chain has TRBV19 and TRBJ2-1; 9 nucleotides match TRBD1. The germline gives CDR1 LNHDA, CDR2 SQIVND (reference sequence). This CDR3 contains 14 residues. J was trimmed by 7 bases and V by 5 bases; bases with no gene match: 6. The CDR3 spells CASSSQGAYNEQFF. The CDR3 nucleotides read TGTGCCAGTAGTTCACAGGGGGCGTATAATGAGCAGTTCTTC.

The rearrangement uses TRBV12-3 or TRBV12-4 and TRBJ2-2; 8 bases map to TRBD1. The CDR3 is 15 amino acids. The trim removed 6 bases at V and 7 bases at J, leaving 10 bases unmatched. The CDR3 protein is CASSPWTGWGGELFF. Here the CDR3 DNA reads TGTGCCAGCAGCCCCTGGACAGGGTGGGGCGGGGAGCTGTTTTTT.

A few counts support this clonotype. V is TRBV7-6 and J is TRBJ1-3, with 7 bases lining up with TRBD1. The V and J ends lost 5 bases and 2 bases, in that order; junction bases with no gene match: 9. CDR1 is SGHVS, CDR2 FNYEAQ, per germline. The CDR3 extends over 16 amino acids. Here the CDR3 reads CASSQMGTGAGNTIYF. The CDR3 DNA is TGTGCCAGCAGCCAAATGGGAACAGGGGCTGGAAACACCATATATTTT.

This clonotype was observed at least ten times. The J gene is TRBJ1-2, the V gene TRBV12-3 or TRBV12-4, with D hard to call. V gave up 5 bases and J gave up 8 bases, with 9 bases separating them. This CDR3 is 11 amino acids long. In nucleotides, the CDR3 is TGTGCCAGCAGTAACCCTAGAGGCTACACCTTC. This sequence encodes CASSNPRGYTF.

This clonotype was recorded a few times. The V call is TRBV7-2, the J call TRBJ2-2, with D uncertain. The CDR3 is 11 residues long. Trimming stripped 6 bases from V and 7 bases from J, with 6 bases between. Germline CDR1 reads SGHTA; CDR2 reads FQGNSA. The CDR3 spells CASSQYGELFF. DNA for the CDR3: TGTGCCAGCAGTCAGTACGGGGAGCTGTTTTTT.

This clonotype was observed at least ten times. The gene calls are TRBV5-1 and TRBJ1-1, with TRBD1 matching 7 bases. CDR1 is SGHRS, CDR2 YFSETQ, per germline. CDR3 length: 17 residues. V lost 5 bases to trimming and J lost 4 bases; unmatched junction nucleotides: 17. Here the CDR3 reads CASSSLWGDRVGTEAFF. CDR3 DNA sequence: TGCGCCAGCAGTTCACTTTGGGGAGACAGGGTTGGCACTGAAGCTTTCTTT.

V gene TRBV29-1 combines with J gene TRBJ1-1; TRBD1 matches at 11 bases. The CDR3 has 15 residues. Germline V gives CDR1 SQVTM, CDR2 ANQGSEA. Trimming at V came to 4 bases and at J to 0 bases, leaving 4 bases not matched to a gene. DNA of the CDR3: TGCAGCGTTGGGGGACAGGGGGTAATGAACACTGAAGCTTTCTTT. Residues: CSVGGQGVMNTEAFF.

This clonotype appeared a few times. J is TRBJ2-5 and V is TRBV29-1, with TRBD2 identical over 10 bases. Germline CDR1 SQVTM, CDR2 ANQGSEA. The length of the CDR3 is 20 residues. The V and J ends lost 6 bases and 1 base, in that order; junction bases with no gene match: 23. CDR3 sequence reads: CSVEKPLISGGKSTQETQYF. In DNA, the CDR3 is TGCAGCGTGGAGAAGCCGCTGATTAGCGGGGGGAAGAGTACCCAAGAGACCCAGTACTTC.

This clonotype came up many times. V is TRBV24-1 and J is TRBJ2-4; D call uncertain. V gave up 2 bases and J gave up 3 bases, with 4 bases separating them. CDR1 KGHDR and CDR2 SFDVKD come from the germline V gene. The CDR3 is 13 amino acids. The CDR3 region is CATSDSHKNIQYF. The CDR3 bases are TGTGCCACCAGTGATTCACACAAAAACATTCAGTACTTC.

This clonotype turned up a few times. The rearrangement joins TRBV7-8 to TRBJ2-6, with 8 nucleotides matching TRBD1. V trimming: 3 bases; J trimming: 0 bases; junction bases outside the gene matches: 4. Germline CDR1 is SGHVS and CDR2 is FQNEAQ. The CDR3 spans 17 residues. CDR3 amino acids: CASSFGTGRSGANVLTF. CDR3 in DNA: TGTGCCAGCAGCTTTGGGACAGGCCGCTCTGGGGCCAACGTCCTGACTTTC.

The chain links TRBV20-1 to TRBJ1-1, with D possibly TRBD1 on 6 matching bases. The CDR3 is 15 amino acids. V dropped 3 bases and J dropped 3 bases, with 17 bases sitting between them. The germline V gene has CDR1 DFQATT and CDR2 SNEGSKA (reference sequence). CDR3 sequence: CSASLAGARYTEAFF. The CDR3 DNA follows: TGCAGTGCTAGCTTGGCAGGGGCCCGTTACACTGAAGCTTTCTTT.

This clonotype has only a few counts. The V and J genes are TRBV11-2 and TRBJ2-5; TRBD1 aligns across 9 bases. The trim removed 7 bases at V and 5 bases at J, leaving 8 bases unmatched. The CDR3 spans 14 residues. CDR1 is SGHAT, CDR2 FQNNGV, per germline. As DNA, the CDR3 is TGTGCCAGCAACGAACAGGGGGCCGGTGAGACCCAGTACTTC. This codes for CASNEQGAGETQYF. The complete variable domain, with remaining parts taken from reference TRBV11-2 and TRBJ2-5, reads EAGVAQSPRYKIIEKRQSVAFWCNPISGHATLYWYQQILGQGPKLLIQFQNNGVVDDSQLPKDRFSAERLKGVDSTLKIQPAKLEDSAVYLCASNEQGAGETQYFGPGTRLLVL.

This clonotype has just a few counts. The chain is built from TRBV20-1 and TRBJ2-3, with D possibly TRBD2 on 5 matching bases. Trimming stripped 3 bases from V and 1 base from J, with 8 bases between. This CDR3 comprises 13 residues. Germline V gives CDR1 DFQATT, CDR2 SNEGSKA (reference sequence). The CDR3 DNA reads as TGCAGTGCTAGCACCGGGGGCACAGATACGCAGTATTTT. Residues: CSASTGGTDTQYF.

There are a few counts of this clonotype. J is TRBJ2-3 and V is TRBV2; D remains ambiguous. The CDR3 loop spans 13 amino acids. Germline CDR1 reads SNHLY; CDR2 reads FYNNEI. V dropped 3 bases and J dropped 4 bases, with 8 bases sitting between them. DNA of the CDR3: TGTGCCAGCAGTGATACCAGATCAGATACGCAGTATTTT. This gives the protein CASSDTRSDTQYF.

This clonotype was seen a few times. The chain couples TRBV29-1 to TRBJ2-3; possible D gene TRBD2, 6 bases. The V gene lost 7 bases and the J gene lost 6 bases, with 11 bases spanning the gap. The CDR3 is made up of 11 amino acids. From germline, CDR1 is SQVTM and CDR2 ANQGSEA. DNA of the CDR3: TGCAGCGCCGGAGGGTATGATACGCAGTATTTT. Protein: CSAGGYDTQYF.

This chain connects TRBV20-1 to TRBJ2-2; D is ambiguous. This CDR3 is built from 12 residues. Germline assignment: CDR1 DFQATT and CDR2 SNEGSKA (reference sequence). Deletions cut 3 bases from V and 6 bases from J, with 8 bases between. CDR3 DNA sequence: TGCAGTGCTAGCTGGCTATCCGGGGAGCTGTTTTTT. It codes for CSASWLSGELFF.